These T cell receptor beta chains were read from a single sample in a study of cytomegalovirus exposure and HLA in healthy donors. Repertoires were generated with immunoSEQ multiplex PCR, while TCRdb's copy carries only in-frame clones and drops some. The profile covers about 230,000 clones, with 85% appearing a single time and about 1.2% taken by the ten largest. Material: PBMCs. The source is a human donor in good health. The CDR3 runs from the conserved cysteine through the conserved F or W. A D gene is named only where the DNA matches it firmly. A row's size may be missing; if present it is once, few, many or a size class.

j_call,d_call,v_call,clone_size,cdr3_nt,cdr3_aa
TRBJ1-1,.,TRBV7-9,.,TGTGCCAGCAGCCCATGGACAGAGATGAACACTGAAGCTTTCTTT,CASSPWTEMNTEAFF
TRBJ1-4,.,TRBV5-1,.,TGCGCCAGCAGCTCTCGGGGGGGGAATGAAAAACTGTTTTTT,CASSSRGGNEKLFF
TRBJ1-5,.,TRBV19,few,TGTGCCAGTAGTGCCGGGACAAGCAATCAGCCCCAGCATTTT,CASSAGTSNQPQHF
TRBJ2-1,.,TRBV7-9,.,TGTGCCAGCAGCTTAGCTCGGAGGGCCACGGGGAATGAGCAGTTCTTC,CASSLARRATGNEQFF
TRBJ2-3,.,TRBV11-2,.,TGTGCCAGCAAAGGCTCGGGTCCAGATACGCAGTATTTT,CASKGSGPDTQYF
TRBJ2-1,TRBD2,TRBV2,.,TGTGCCAGCAGCCCCCTCAGCGGGACTAACAATGAGCAGTTCTTC,CASSPLSGTNNEQFF
TRBJ2-2,TRBD2,TRBV11-2,.,TGTGCCAGCAGCTTAGATCTAAGGGCTAGCGGGAGGGCGAACACCGGGGAGCTGTTTTTT,CASSLDLRASGRANTGELFF
TRBJ2-7,TRBD2,TRBV28,.,TGTGCCAGCATCCCCGGGGCTAGCGGGGAACCCTACGAGCAGTACTTC,CASIPGASGEPYEQYF
TRBJ2-3,TRBD2,TRBV27,.,TGTGCCAGCAGTTTATTTAGTGGGACTAGCGTCACAGATACGCAGTATTTT,CASSLFSGTSVTDTQYF
TRBJ2-3,TRBD1,TRBV7-3,.,TGTGCCAGCAGCTCGGACAGGGCTACGCAGTATTTT,CASSSDRATQYF
TRBJ2-7,.,TRBV7-9,.,TGTGCCAGCAGCCGCGTGCAGGACACTAACGAGCAGTACTTC,CASSRVQDTNEQYF
TRBJ2-5,.,TRBV25-1,.,TGTGCCAGCAGTGACCCAGGCTGGACCCAGTACTTC,CASSDPGWTQYF
TRBJ1-5,TRBD1,TRBV7-2,.,TGTGCCAGCACCTTCACGACAGGGGATCAGCCCCAGCATTTT,CASTFTTGDQPQHF
TRBJ1-4,.,TRBV4-2,.,TGTGCCAGCAGCCAATTTGAGGGGGAGGGTGAAAAACTGTTTTTT,CASSQFEGEGEKLFF
TRBJ2-4,.,TRBV11-3,.,TGTGCCAGCAGCCCTAAGGGGTTAGACATTCAGTACTTC,CASSPKGLDIQYF
TRBJ2-1,TRBD2,TRBV19,.,TGTGCCAGTAGTATTTCCGCGGGAGGGTCTTACAATGAGCAGTTCTTC,CASSISAGGSYNEQFF
TRBJ2-4,.,TRBV29-1,.,TGCAGCGCTACAAGGGGGTCGGGAAACATTCAGTACTTC,CSATRGSGNIQYF
TRBJ2-7,.,TRBV19,few,TGTGCCAGTAGTATTGCTCTATCCTACGAGCAGTACTTC,CASSIALSYEQYF
TRBJ1-4,TRBD1,TRBV2,.,TGTGCCAGCAGTTACCGGGACAGGGGTGAAAAACTGTTTTTT,CASSYRDRGEKLFF
TRBJ1-2,.,TRBV6-5,.,TGTGCCAGCAGTTACTCCGAAACCGGGAGCTATGGCTACACCTTC,CASSYSETGSYGYTF
TRBJ2-7,.,TRBV28,.,TGTGCCAGCAGTTTATTGGCAAAAACATCCTACGAGCAGTACTTC,CASSLLAKTSYEQYF
TRBJ2-1,.,TRBV7-9,.,TGTGCCAGCAGCTTAGTAGTGGGGCCTGGGTACAATGAGCAGTTCTTC,CASSLVVGPGYNEQFF
TRBJ2-3,.,TRBV5-1,few,TGCGCCAGCAGCTTGGGTCACAGCACCACAGATACGCAGTATTTT,CASSLGHSTTDTQYF
TRBJ1-1,TRBD1,TRBV20-1,.,TGCAGTGCTTTACAGGGGGCTGTCGCTTTCTTT,CSALQGAVAFF
TRBJ1-4,.,TRBV4-1,.,TGCGCCAGCAGCCAAGAGAGAATGAGGGCACCTGAAAAACTGTTTTTT,CASSQERMRAPEKLFF
TRBJ1-1,.,TRBV5-5,.,TGTGCCAGCAGCCCCCTTTGGGGGGACACTGAAGCTTTCTTT,CASSPLWGDTEAFF